The 29 T cell receptor beta chains given below trace back to one sample, sequenced in a study of vaccination and CD4 T cells after COVID-19. Documented treatment: roughly 10-day PBMC culture with coronavirus spike peptide pools or control peptides (ViraFEST assay). Their antigen targets remain unknown. Researchers used the Oncomine TCR Beta short-read assay to sequence DNA from cultured CD4+ T cells. MiXCR, applied by TCRdb to the PCR reads, yields one record per CDR3 protein. The data hold roughly 20,000 distinct CDR3 sequences, with about 50% observed a single time. The sequenced sample consisted of CD4+ T cells from blood, cultured in vitro. These receptors were obtained from a human donor who had recovered from COVID-19.

J is TRBJ1-3 and V is TRBV27; D call uncertain. V was cut by 5 bases and J by 0 bases, with 8 bases left in between. This CDR3 comprises 14 residues. Germline lookup yields CDR1 MNHEY and CDR2 SMNVEV (reference sequence). CDR3 sequence (DNA): TGTGCCAGCAGTCCCGCAGGCTCTGGAAACACCATATATTTT. The encoded protein is CASSPAGSGNTIYF.

This chain links TRBV20-1 with TRBJ2-7; D remains ambiguous. Trimming cost V 3 bases and J 9 bases, with 30 bases left between them. Germline CDR1 is DFQATT and CDR2 is SNEGSKA (reference sequence). CDR3 length equals 17 residues. The CDR3 DNA follows: TGCAGTGCTAGTCCCAGGTCCCGGATGGTTCTAGGGTTACTGCAGTACTTC. As protein: CSASPRSRMVLGLLQYF.

The chain carries TRBV30 and TRBJ1-5; 7 nucleotides align to TRBD1. This CDR3 is 16 amino acids long. J lost 6 bases, V lost 5 bases, and 16 bases had no gene match. Germline V gives CDR1 GTSNPN, CDR2 SVGIG (reference sequence). The CDR3 bases are TGTGCCTGGTCGGGGGACAGTCCGGGGGCAGGTCAGCCCCAGCATTTT. This codes for CAWSGDSPGAGQPQHF. Full variable domain (remainder filled in from reference TRBV30 and TRBJ1-5): SQTIHQWPATLVQPVGSPLSLECTVEGTSNPNLYWYRQAAGRGLQLLFYSVGIGQISSEVPQNLSASRPQDRQFILSSKKLLLSDSGFYLCAWSGDSPGAGQPQHFGDGTRLSIL.

V and J are TRBV27 and TRBJ2-7; 14 bases match TRBD2. The CDR3 is made up of 18 amino acids. Per germline, CDR1 MNHEY and CDR2 SMNVEV (reference sequence). V shed 5 bases and J 2 bases; nucleotides not matched to a gene: 11. The CDR3 protein is CASSLLYRTSGRTYEQYF. The CDR3 coding sequence is TGTGCCAGCAGTCTCCTCTACCGGACTAGCGGGAGGACCTACGAGCAGTACTTC.

The chain uses TRBV7-2 and TRBJ2-1; D not certain. CDR3 size: 11 residues. V was cut by 2 bases and J by 10 bases, with 6 bases left in between. CDR1 SGHTA and CDR2 FQGNSA come from the germline V gene. The CDR3 reads CASSLIREQFF. The CDR3 coding sequence is TGTGCCAGCAGCTTAATCCGGGAGCAGTTCTTC.

Points on this clonotype: One end of the junction varies from germline; a read error may be responsible. This chain links TRBV12-3 or TRBV12-4 with TRBJ2-1; 9 nucleotides line up with TRBD2. The CDR3 consists of 13 residues. Here the CDR3 DNA reads TGTGCCAGCAGTTTAGGGCAGGAAGGCGGGAGGGTCTTC. It codes for CASSLGQEGGRVF.

This sequence joins TRBV29-1 and TRBJ1-5; the D is unclear. Looked up from germline, CDR1 is SQVTM and CDR2 is ANQGSEA. The V and J ends lost 7 bases and 5 bases respectively, with 27 bases between them. There are 17 residues in the CDR3. This CDR3 is CSARSSPNAGGDQPQHF. The CDR3 DNA sequence: TGCAGCGCGCGTTCATCACCTAACGCAGGTGGGGATCAGCCCCAGCATTTT.

This clonotype was detected only once. Germline and junction disagree at one end, which may indicate a read error. The chain combines TRBV24-1 with TRBJ1-2; 9 bases align to TRBD1. The length of the CDR3 is 14 residues. The germline gives CDR1 KGHDR, CDR2 SFDVKD. CDR3 sequence reads: CTTSVVGQGYGYTF. DNA of the CDR3: TGTACCACCAGTGTTGTGGGACAGGGCTATGGCTACACCTTC.

This clonotype was counted a few times. The rearrangement uses TRBV7-3 and TRBJ2-1, with D unresolved. Germline CDR1 is SGHTA and CDR2 is FQGTGA. V lost 4 bases and J 7 bases, leaving 8 bases between the germline ends. The CDR3 sequence is 12 residues long. This CDR3 reads CASSSSRNEQFF. CDR3 sequence (DNA): TGTGCCAGCAGCTCGAGCAGGAATGAGCAGTTCTTC.

The genes are TRBV7-9 and TRBJ2-2; the match to TRBD2 covers 8 bases. V lost 5 bases and J lost 1; bases outside the gene matches: 6. This CDR3 is 16 amino acids long. The germline V gene has CDR1 SEHNR and CDR2 FQNEAQ (reference sequence). CDR3 in DNA: TGTGCCAGCAGCAACTCCGCGGGAGGGAACACCGGGGAGCTGTTTTTT. The encoded protein is CASSNSAGGNTGELFF.

The chain carries TRBV27 and TRBJ2-2; TRBD2 matches 15 bases. CDR3 length equals 21 residues. The junction had 17 bases not matched to a gene; V was cut back by 5 bases and J by 4 bases. Germline CDR1 and CDR2: MNHEY and SMNVEV (reference sequence). CDR3 in amino acids: CASSPQAWTSGRALPTGELFF. The CDR3 DNA follows: TGTGCCAGCAGTCCCCAGGCCTGGACTAGCGGGAGGGCCCTCCCCACCGGGGAGCTGTTTTTT.

The CDR3 bases are TGTGCCAGCAGTTTCCGGGACTACTCCTACGAGCAGTACTTC. It codes for CASSFRDYSYEQYF. The chain recombines TRBV2 with TRBJ2-7; TRBD2 matches 7 bases. Germline lookup yields CDR1 SNHLY and CDR2 FYNNEI. This CDR3 comprises 14 residues. The ends lost 5 bases at V and 0 bases at J; junction bases unmatched: 4.

This clonotype was seen a few times. The CDR3 DNA reads as TGTGCCAGCAGACGGGACACGGATCAGCCCCAGCATTTT. Protein: CASRRDTDQPQHF. The chain employs TRBV2 and TRBJ1-5; D is possibly TRBD1 (6 bases). The CDR3 consists of 13 residues. The V gene lost 6 bases and the J gene lost 5 bases, with 11 bases spanning the gap. Germline lookup yields CDR1 SNHLY and CDR2 FYNNEI.

This clonotype was observed a handful of times. The chain has TRBV19 and TRBJ2-1; 10 nucleotides agree with TRBD2. Germline V gives CDR1 LNHDA, CDR2 SQIVND (reference sequence). The CDR3 runs to 17 residues. The J segment lost 6 bases and the V segment lost 5 bases, leaving 13 bases of the junction unmatched. Here the CDR3 reads CASSPGPLAGKGNEQFF. The CDR3 bases are TGTGCCAGTAGTCCAGGCCCACTAGCGGGAAAGGGCAATGAGCAGTTCTTC. The whole variable domain, filled in from reference TRBV19 and TRBJ2-1, reads DGGITQSPKYLFRKEGQNVTLSCEQNLNHDAMYWYRQDPGQGLRLIYYSQIVNDFQKGDIAEGYSVSREKKESFPLTVTSAQKNPTAFYLCASSPGPLAGKGNEQFFGPGTRLTVL.

This clonotype was found a few times. This chain connects TRBV19 to TRBJ1-1; TRBD1 is a possible D gene (6 bases). V shed 7 bases and J shed 5 bases, with 11 bases lying between them. The CDR3 is 12 residues long. CDR1 LNHDA and CDR2 SQIVND come from the germline V gene (reference sequence). The chain's CDR3 is CASKYRETEAFF. In DNA, the CDR3 is TGTGCCAGTAAGTACAGGGAAACTGAAGCTTTCTTT.

In its sample, this clonotype ranks as medium-sized. The V call is TRBV5-1, the J call TRBJ1-2; perhaps TRBD1 as D (5 bases). CDR3 length: 13 amino acids. CDR1 and CDR2 (germline): SGHRS, YFSETQ. V lost 0 bases to trimming and J lost 7 bases, with 10 bases between them. The CDR3 DNA reads as TGCGCCAGCAGCTTGGAGGGGTCCGTTGGCTACACCTTC. This translates into CASSLEGSVGYTF.

This clonotype has a handful of counts. The chain combines TRBV27 with TRBJ1-5; 12 bases are a match to TRBD1. The V gene end was trimmed by 2 bases and the J gene end by 5 bases; junction bases not matched to a gene: 4. The CDR3 is made up of 16 amino acids. The germline gives CDR1 MNHEY, CDR2 SMNVEV (reference sequence). DNA for the CDR3: TGTGCCAGCAGTTTAAGGGGGACAGGGGGCGATCAGCCCCAGCATTTT. Translation: CASSLRGTGGDQPQHF.

The chain uses TRBV19 and TRBJ1-5; D gene unclear. V lost 0 bases and J lost 2, with 8 bases in between. The CDR3 runs 15 residues. CDR1 and CDR2 from the germline V gene are LNHDA and SQIVND (reference sequence). The CDR3: CASSIDPNRNQPQHF. CDR3 DNA: TGTGCCAGTAGTATAGACCCCAACCGCAATCAGCCCCAGCATTTT.

The chain carries TRBV7-2 and TRBJ2-2; D is unclear. In germline, CDR1 is SGHTA, CDR2 FQGNSA. The CDR3 has 14 amino acids. V shed 5 bases and J shed 5 bases, with 12 bases lying between them. This CDR3 reads CASSPLLGTGELFF. The CDR3 DNA follows: TGTGCCAGCAGCCCCCTCTTAGGTACCGGGGAGCTGTTTTTT.

This clonotype was seen a handful of times. The rearrangement joins TRBV15 to TRBJ2-6, with TRBD1 matching 9 bases. J gave up 0 bases and V 3 bases, and 3 bases lay outside the gene matches. The CDR3 is 17 residues long. The germline V gene encodes CDR1 LNHNV and CDR2 YYDKDF (reference sequence). CDR3 in amino acids: CATSSGTGSSGANVLTF. The CDR3, as DNA: TGTGCCACCAGCAGCGGGACAGGGTCCTCTGGGGCCAACGTCCTGACTTTC.

This rearrangement joins TRBV12-3 or TRBV12-4 to TRBJ2-1; no clear D gene. The CDR3 is 12 amino acids. The germline V and J ends were trimmed by 3 bases and 6 bases, with 6 bases remaining between them. This CDR3 reads CASSFQPNEQFF. For the CDR3, the DNA is TGTGCCAGCAGTTTCCAGCCCAATGAGCAGTTCTTC.

The chain carries TRBV6-1 and TRBJ1-1, with D perhaps matching TRBD1 (6 bases). The germline V gene has CDR1 MNHNS and CDR2 SASEGT. The germline V and J ends were trimmed by 8 bases and 3 bases, with 13 bases remaining between them. This CDR3 comprises 13 residues. CDR3 nucleotides: TGTGCCAGCGGGGGCCAGGCCCACACTGAAGCTTTCTTT. It translates to CASGGQAHTEAFF.

A single count supports this clonotype. This sequence joins TRBV6-5 and TRBJ1-5; no clear D gene. Germline V lookup: CDR1 MNHEY, CDR2 SVGAGI. This CDR3 region has 13 residues. Trimming pared 4 bases from V and 1 base from J, leaving 5 bases between. DNA of the CDR3: TGTGCCAGCAGTTCAGAAAGCAATCAGCCCCAGCATTTT. This codes for CASSSESNQPQHF.

V usage is TRBV10-3 and J usage is TRBJ1-1; D is unresolved. The germline CDR1 and CDR2 sequences are ENHRY and SYGVKD. V was shortened by 3 bases and J by 3 bases, with 11 bases between the two germline ends. The CDR3 is made up of 14 amino acids. The CDR3 spells CAISDKGSDTEAFF. The DNA for the CDR3 is TGTGCCATCAGTGACAAGGGTTCTGACACTGAAGCTTTCTTT.

This clonotype has a handful of counts. The chain employs TRBV20-1 and TRBJ2-2, with D perhaps matching TRBD1 (6 bases). The CDR3 runs 16 residues. Trimming shortened V by 1 base and J by 2 bases, and 14 bases separated the two germline ends. Germline V CDR1 and CDR2: DFQATT, SNEGSKA (reference sequence). The CDR3 nucleotides read TGCAGTGCTAGAGGGGACACAGAGGGTAACACCGGGGAGCTGTTTTTT. Translation: CSARGDTEGNTGELFF.

This CDR3 is CASRLSGPDEQYF. The CDR3 DNA reads TGTGCCAGCAGACTCTCGGGGCCCGACGAGCAGTACTTC. This chain links TRBV6-2 or TRBV6-3 with TRBJ2-7; possibly TRBD1 or TRBD2 for D (5 bases each). The CDR3 is 13 residues long. The V and J ends lost 6 bases and 5 bases respectively, with 14 bases between them. The germline CDR1 and CDR2 sequences are MNHEY and SVGEGT.

This clonotype has a handful of counts. The rearrangement links TRBV7-2 to TRBJ1-5, with a possible D match to TRBD1 (6 bases). From germline, CDR1 is SGHTA and CDR2 FQGNSA. The CDR3 spans 14 residues. V shed 3 bases and J shed 6 bases, with 12 bases lying between them. CDR3 sequence: CASSLWGASQPQHF. As DNA, the CDR3 is TGTGCCAGCAGCTTGTGGGGGGCGAGTCAGCCCCAGCATTTT. The whole variable domain, filled in from reference TRBV7-2 and TRBJ1-5, reads GAGVSQSPSNKVTEKGKDVELRCDPISGHTALYWYRQSLGQGLEFLIYFQGNSAPDKSGLPSDRFSAERTGGSVSTLTIQRTQQEDSAVYLCASSLWGASQPQHFGDGTRLSIL.

The J gene is TRBJ1-1, the V gene TRBV5-1; no clear D gene. CDR1 is SGHRS, CDR2 YFSETQ, per germline. The CDR3 extends over 13 amino acids. The V end lost 2 bases, the J end lost 1 base, and 6 bases lay between the germline ends. CDR3 sequence reads: CASSLWGNTEAFF. CDR3 nucleotides: TGCGCCAGCAGCTTATGGGGGAACACTGAAGCTTTCTTT.

DNA of the CDR3: TGTGCCAGCAGCTTATTGGTGGGGAACACTGAAGCTTTCTTT. Translated, it gives CASSLLVGNTEAFF. The chain recombines TRBV11-2 with TRBJ1-1; D ambiguous. Germline CDR1 reads SGHAT; CDR2 reads FQNNGV. The CDR3 covers 14 residues. V was cut by 2 bases and J by 1 base, with 8 bases left in between.